A selection of T cell receptor beta chains follows, all from one sample in a study of blood T cell repertoires in COVID-19. The repertoire was sequenced with immunoSEQ multiplex PCR; TCRdb's copy has only in-frame clones and lacks some. In the table there are about 25,000 clones, about 86% of which are singletons. Sequencing used peripheral blood. These receptors were collected from a man in his 70s with acute or convalescent COVID-19. Each CDR3 is given with its conserved first and last residue. D genes are given only for firm matches. Some rows have no size entry. The others give once, few or many, or a class for an expanded clone.

j_call | d_call | v_call | clone_size | cdr3_nt | cdr3_aa
TRBJ2-3 | TRBD2 | TRBV7-6 | . | TGTGCCAGCAGCCTTTACTTAGCGGGAGGGGATACGCAGTATTTT | CASSLYLAGGDTQYF
TRBJ2-3 | . | TRBV9 | once | TGTGCCAGCAGCGTAGAACAGGGTATCGGTACGCAGTATTTT | CASSVEQGIGTQYF
TRBJ2-1 | . | TRBV6-6 | . | TGTGCCAGCAGTCTTAGCGTTTCGAGCTCCTACAATGAGCAGTTCTTC | CASSLSVSSSYNEQFF
TRBJ1-1 | . | TRBV5-8 | . | TGTGCCAGCAGCTTGGGAGACAGAATGACTGAAGCTTTCTTT | CASSLGDRMTEAFF
TRBJ1-5 | . | TRBV18 | . | TGTGCCAGCTCACCAGGCAGAATAAATCAGCCCCAGCATTTT | CASSPGRINQPQHF
TRBJ1-5 | TRBD1 | TRBV10-3 | . | TGTGCCATCAGTGAGTTCGGGGACAGGGGGTCTTATAGCAATCAGCCCCAGCATTTT | CAISEFGDRGSYSNQPQHF
TRBJ2-1 | TRBD1 | TRBV5-1 | few | TGCGCCAGCAGCTTGGGTTCCGGGACAGGGGAAAAGAATGAGCAGTTCTTC | CASSLGSGTGEKNEQFF
TRBJ2-2 | . | TRBV10-1 | . | TGCGCCAGCAGTGAACAAATCAGTGGCACCGGGGAGCTGTTTTTT | CASSEQISGTGELFF
TRBJ2-1 | TRBD2 | TRBV6-5 | . | TGTGCCAGCAGTCTAGCGGGAGTATACAATGAGCAGTTCTTC | CASSLAGVYNEQFF
TRBJ1-1 | TRBD1 | TRBV5-1 | . | TGCGCCAGCAGACCCCAAAGACAGGGGGGTATGAACACTGAAGCTTTCTTT | CASRPQRQGGMNTEAFF
TRBJ2-5 | . | TRBV9 | . | TGTGCCAGCAGCGTAGGCCCGTGGAGCCAAGAGACCCAGTACTTC | CASSVGPWSQETQYF
TRBJ2-5 | TRBD1 | TRBV7-8 | . | TGTGCCAGCAGCTTAGGCTCTGGACAGGGGGGAGAGACCCAGTACTTC | CASSLGSGQGGETQYF